This note documents a single T cell receptor (beta chain) sequence. What it recognizes is unknown. The TCR beta cDNA libraries carried unique molecular identifiers. TCRdb re-analysed the PCR reads in MiXCR, keeping a single row per CDR3 protein. The repertoire holds about 810,000 distinct CDR3 sequences, with 53% as singletons. The data are from a study of post-analysis software for immune sequencing data. General study findings and limits: In patients, TRBV5-6, TRBV5-1 and TRBV20-1 belonged to five TRBV segments found more frequently than in controls.

CDR3 length: 15 amino acids. The V and J ends lost 5 bases and 7 bases respectively, with 18 bases between them. Germline V gives CDR1 SGHTA, CDR2 FQGNSA. The chain links TRBV7-2 to TRBJ2-1; a weak D match, TRBD1 (5 bases). Sequenced: blood. This receptor was obtained from a girl aged 10 to 17 with multiple sclerosis. The chain's CDR3 is CASSRRRATGNEQFF. The CDR3 DNA is TGTGCCAGCAGCCGACGCAGGGCGACGGGTAATGAGCAGTTCTTC.